These 2 T cell receptor beta chains came from one sample sequenced in a study of monozygotic twins with inflammatory bowel disease. Reprocessing the 5' RACE reads, TCRdb reports a single entry for every CDR3 protein and omits DNA. The sample has more than 85,000 distinct CDR3 sequences. Sequencing was performed on blood. Receptor source: a human donor with ulcerative colitis or Crohn's disease, or a healthy co-twin of an affected twin (not recorded which).

The genes are TRBV19 and TRBJ1-6; without DNA, the TCRdb call of TRBD1 cannot be checked. Per germline, CDR1 LNHDA and CDR2 SQIVND (reference sequence). There are 15 residues in the CDR3. CDR3 amino acids: CASSRASLPNSPLHF.

This chain joins TRBV9 and TRBJ2-1. The length of the CDR3 is 15 residues. From germline, CDR1 is SGDLS and CDR2 YYNGEE. This CDR3 reads CASSIGLGEDNEQFF.